The rows below give T cell receptor beta chains drawn from one sample of a study of blood T cell repertoires in COVID-19. The table came from immunoSEQ multiplex PCR; TCRdb's copy has only in-frame clones and leaves some out. The table lists roughly 200,000 clones, 86% of them singletons. Sequencing used PBMCs or T cells enriched from blood (not recorded which). The receptor set was obtained from a woman aged 40 to 50 with acute COVID-19. CDR3s include the opening cysteine and the closing phenylalanine or tryptophan. The D gene is left open where the match is weak. The listing skips clone size in some rows; elsewhere it reads once, few, many or a size class.

j_call	d_call	clone_size	v_call	cdr3_aa	cdr3_nt
TRBJ2-2	TRBD1	.	TRBV12-5	CASGSGTGGHTGELFF	TGTGCTAGTGGTTCCGGGACAGGGGGTCACACCGGGGAGCTGTTTTTT
TRBJ1-5	TRBD1	.	TRBV5-6	CASSLFTLQGSQPQHF	TGTGCCAGCAGCTTGTTTACCCTACAGGGGAGTCAGCCCCAGCATTTT
TRBJ1-1	TRBD1	.	TRBV6-5	CASRTGANTEAFF	TGTGCCAGCAGGACAGGGGCGAACACTGAAGCTTTCTTT
TRBJ1-1	.	few	TRBV27	CASSSMSNTEAFF	TGTGCCAGCAGTTCCATGTCCAACACTGAAGCTTTCTTT
TRBJ1-2	TRBD1	few	TRBV3-1/TRBV3-2	CASSLGQTPYGYTF	TGTGCCAGCAGCTTGGGACAGACGCCCTATGGCTACACCTTC
TRBJ1-3	.	.	TRBV21-1	CASSKETAIGNTIYF	TGTGCCAGCAGCAAAGAAACAGCAATCGGAAACACCATATATTTT
TRBJ1-2	.	.	TRBV6-5	CASSYSGVPRWGYTF	TGTGCCAGCAGTTACTCAGGGGTCCCGCGTTGGGGCTACACCTTC
TRBJ2-1	TRBD2	.	TRBV29-1	CSPRRLADSEQFF	TGCAGCCCTCGGAGACTAGCGGACTCTGAGCAGTTCTTC
TRBJ1-5	.	.	TRBV28	CASSFDRRHYSNQPQHF	TGTGCCAGCAGTTTTGACAGGAGACATTATAGCAATCAGCCCCAGCATTTT
TRBJ1-1	.	.	TRBV30	CARTLQGREHEAFF	TGTGCCCGGACACTCCAGGGCAGGGAACATGAAGCTTTCTTT
TRBJ2-7	.	.	TRBV10-3	CAISGVDSYEQYF	TGTGCCATCAGTGGAGTTGATTCCTACGAGCAGTACTTC
TRBJ1-2	TRBD1	.	TRBV29-1	CSVLTTGTANYGYTF	TGCAGCGTTCTCACGACAGGGACAGCTAACTATGGCTACACCTTC
TRBJ1-3	TRBD1	.	TRBV6-5	CASRPGQNSGNTIYF	TGTGCCAGCAGACCGGGACAGAACTCTGGAAACACCATATATTTT
TRBJ2-7	TRBD1	few	TRBV5-1	CASSLGSDRMYEQYF	TGCGCCAGCAGCTTGGGCTCGGACAGGATGTACGAGCAGTACTTC
TRBJ2-1	.	.	TRBV9	CASSVAGSASEQFF	TGTGCCAGCAGCGTAGCAGGTAGCGCCAGTGAGCAGTTCTTC
TRBJ2-3	TRBD1	.	TRBV9	CASSVTPGTASTDTQYF	TGTGCCAGCAGCGTCACCCCCGGGACAGCTAGCACAGATACGCAGTATTTT
TRBJ2-3	TRBD1	once	TRBV6-2/TRBV6-3	CASSGQVYTDTQYF	TGTGCCAGCAGCGGACAGGTATACACAGATACGCAGTATTTT
TRBJ2-1	TRBD1	.	TRBV6-2/TRBV6-3	CASSFWGTGSNIYNEQFF	TGTGCCAGCAGTTTCTGGGGGACAGGGAGTAATATCTACAATGAGCAGTTCTTC
TRBJ1-2	.	.	TRBV5-4	CASSPGTGTLYGYTF	TGTGCCAGCAGCCCCGGGACTGGAACCCTCTATGGCTACACCTTC
TRBJ1-6	TRBD1	.	TRBV7-2	CASSVTGARSSYNSPLHF	TGTGCCAGCAGCGTCACAGGGGCCCGGAGCTCCTATAATTCACCCCTCCACTTT
TRBJ2-7	.	.	TRBV28	CASSPISSGYSYEQYF	TGTGCCAGCAGTCCCATTTCCAGCGGTTACTCCTACGAGCAGTACTTC
TRBJ1-1	TRBD1	.	TRBV7-8	CASGDRGGMNTEAFF	TGTGCCAGCGGGGACAGGGGAGGGATGAACACTGAAGCTTTCTTT
TRBJ2-3	.	.	TRBV14	CASSPPLVGGPTDTQYF	TGTGCCAGCAGCCCACCTTTAGTGGGAGGACCCACAGATACGCAGTATTTT
TRBJ1-2	TRBD1	.	TRBV27	CASSSPDRVGGYTF	TGTGCCAGCAGTTCCCCGGACAGGGTAGGCGGCTACACCTTC
TRBJ2-7	TRBD2	once	TRBV11-2	CASSLTSGTYEQYF	TGTGCCAGCAGCTTAACTAGCGGGACGTACGAGCAGTACTTC
TRBJ2-7	.	.	TRBV6-5	CASSYSAASAAYEQYF	TGTGCCAGCAGTTACTCAGCGGCTAGCGCTGCCTACGAGCAGTACTTC
TRBJ2-2	TRBD2	.	TRBV2	CASIRELGLAGVIGELFF	TGTGCCAGCATTCGGGAGTTGGGACTAGCGGGAGTCATCGGGGAGCTGTTTTTT
TRBJ2-5	TRBD2	.	TRBV5-1	CASSTQTGGLAGGATQYF	TGCGCCAGCAGCACCCAGACGGGGGGACTAGCGGGAGGGGCGACCCAGTACTTC
TRBJ2-2	.	few	TRBV19	CASALTPRRGTGELFF	TGTGCCAGCGCCCTGACGCCAAGGAGAGGGACCGGGGAGCTGTTTTTT
TRBJ2-1	TRBD2	.	TRBV29-1	CSSIPGLATNEQFF	TGCAGCTCGATTCCGGGACTAGCGACGAATGAGCAGTTCTTC
TRBJ2-7	TRBD2	.	TRBV5-4	CASTRGDEQYF	TGTGCCAGCACCCGGGGGGACGAGCAGTACTTC
TRBJ2-1	TRBD2	.	TRBV7-3	CASSRSGGRVMGEQFF	TGTGCCAGCAGCCGATCTGGCGGGAGGGTAATGGGTGAGCAGTTCTTC
TRBJ2-7	TRBD1	few	TRBV5-8	CASSLGTGWGEQYF	TGTGCCAGCAGCTTGGGGACAGGGTGGGGAGAGCAGTACTTC
TRBJ2-1	.	.	TRBV19	CASSIGHNEQFF	TGTGCCAGTAGTATAGGGCACAATGAGCAGTTCTTC
TRBJ2-1	.	.	TRBV19	CATSPEGRNEQFF	TGTGCCACCTCCCCCGAGGGTCGCAATGAGCAGTTCTTC
TRBJ2-4	TRBD1	.	TRBV5-1	CASSLFSTGDIGNIQYF	TGCGCCAGCAGCTTGTTTTCGACAGGGGATATAGGAAACATTCAGTACTTC
TRBJ2-7	TRBD2	.	TRBV7-6	CASSLGHSTSGAYEQYF	TGTGCCAGCAGCTTAGGACACTCGACTAGCGGGGCCTACGAGCAGTACTTC
TRBJ1-2	.	.	TRBV6-6	CASSPQGEGYTF	TGTGCCAGCAGTCCCCAGGGCGAAGGCTACACCTTC
TRBJ1-1	.	.	TRBV6-2/TRBV6-3	CASSPTGSNTEAFF	TGTGCCAGCAGCCCTACTGGGAGTAACACTGAAGCTTTCTTT
TRBJ1-1	.	.	TRBV28	CASTALSTMNTEAFF	TGTGCCAGCACCGCTCTGAGTACTATGAACACTGAAGCTTTCTTT
TRBJ1-3	.	.	TRBV24-1	CATSESGAERNTIYF	TGTGCCACCAGTGAATCAGGGGCGGAACGAAACACCATATATTTT
TRBJ1-6	.	.	TRBV28	CASSPGLIGSPLHF	TGTGCCAGCAGCCCCGGACTAATAGGTTCACCCCTCCACTTT
TRBJ2-5	TRBD2	.	TRBV5-1	CASSLQTSGGPETQYF	TGCGCCAGCAGCTTGCAGACTAGCGGAGGCCCAGAGACCCAGTACTTC
TRBJ1-3	.	.	TRBV15	CATSRASGYSGNTIYF	TGTGCCACCAGCAGAGCCTCAGGGTACTCTGGAAACACCATATATTTT
TRBJ2-3	TRBD2	.	TRBV5-6	CASSLVSSGRLTQYF	TGTGCCAGCAGCTTGGTGTCTAGCGGGAGGCTTACGCAGTATTTT
TRBJ1-2	.	.	TRBV5-1	CASTDSFRNGYTF	TGCGCCAGCACTGACAGCTTTAGGAATGGCTACACCTTC
TRBJ2-2	.	.	TRBV27	CASSFFVQGTGELFF	TGTGCCAGCAGTTTTTTTGTTCAGGGAACCGGGGAGCTGTTTTTT
TRBJ2-7	.	.	TRBV27	CASSLSGGRVPYEQYF	TGTGCCAGCAGTTTATCGGGGGGGCGCGTCCCCTACGAGCAGTACTTC
TRBJ2-1	.	.	TRBV7-9	CASSFLAGYNEQFF	TGTGCCAGCAGCTTTCTAGCTGGTTACAATGAGCAGTTCTTC
TRBJ2-7	TRBD2	.	TRBV28	CASSLNPQLAGPYEQYF	TGTGCCAGCAGCCTTAACCCCCAACTAGCGGGTCCCTACGAGCAGTACTTC
TRBJ1-2	.	.	TRBV19	CASSIDHKWNYGYTF	TGTGCCAGTAGTATAGATCACAAGTGGAACTATGGCTACACCTTC
TRBJ1-3	.	.	TRBV6-5	CASREGDTIYF	TGTGCCAGCAGGGAGGGAGACACCATATATTTT
TRBJ1-1	.	.	TRBV19	CASSRVGQTNTEAFF	TGTGCCAGTAGTAGGGTAGGACAGACGAACACTGAAGCTTTCTTT
TRBJ1-5	.	few	TRBV30	CAWSGQENQPQHF	TGTGCCTGGAGTGGACAGGAGAATCAGCCCCAGCATTTT
TRBJ1-5	TRBD1	few	TRBV18	CASSPEDRAEEHF	TGTGCCAGCTCACCCGAGGACAGGGCCGAAGAGCATTTT